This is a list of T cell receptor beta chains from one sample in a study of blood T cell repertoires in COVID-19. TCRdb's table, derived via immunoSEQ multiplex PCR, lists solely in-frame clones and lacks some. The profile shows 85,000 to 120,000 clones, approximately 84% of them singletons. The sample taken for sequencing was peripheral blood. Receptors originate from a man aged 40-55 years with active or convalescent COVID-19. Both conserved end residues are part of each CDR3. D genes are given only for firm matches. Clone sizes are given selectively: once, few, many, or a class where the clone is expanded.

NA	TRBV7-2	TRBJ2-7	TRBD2	CASSPRLARTYEQYF	TGTGCCAGCAGCCCCCGACTAGCAAGGACCTACGAGCAGTACTTC
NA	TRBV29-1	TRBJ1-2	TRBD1	CSVEGQGRSGYTF	TGCAGCGTTGAAGGACAGGGCCGCTCTGGCTACACCTTC
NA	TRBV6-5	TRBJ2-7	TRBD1	CASCRGRASYEQYF	TGTGCCAGCTGCAGGGGGCGAGCCTCCTACGAGCAGTACTTC
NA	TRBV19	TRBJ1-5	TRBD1	CASRDSLRNNQPQHF	TGTGCCAGTCGGGACAGTCTAAGGAACAATCAGCCCCAGCATTTT
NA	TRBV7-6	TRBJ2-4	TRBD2	CASSLVGLAGDNIQYF	TGTGCCAGCAGCTTGGTGGGACTAGCGGGGGACAACATTCAGTACTTC
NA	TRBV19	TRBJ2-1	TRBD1	CASSPGQGSGEQFF	TGTGCCAGTAGCCCGGGACAGGGATCTGGTGAGCAGTTCTTC
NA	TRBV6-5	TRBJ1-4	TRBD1	CASSPRGPGEKLFF	TGTGCCAGCAGTCCTAGGGGGCCGGGAGAAAAACTGTTTTTT
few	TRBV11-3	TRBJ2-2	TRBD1	CASSLTGTGPGELFF	TGTGCCAGCAGCTTAACTGGGACAGGGCCCGGGGAGCTGTTTTTT
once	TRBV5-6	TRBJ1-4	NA	CASSLDGARDNEKLFF	TGTGCCAGCAGCTTGGACGGGGCGCGGGATAATGAAAAACTGTTTTTT
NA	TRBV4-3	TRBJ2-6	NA	CASSQATGSGANVLTF	TGCGCCAGCAGCCAAGCGACAGGCTCTGGGGCCAACGTCCTGACTTTC
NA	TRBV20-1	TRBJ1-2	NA	CSARADYGYTF	TGCAGTGCTAGAGCGGACTATGGCTACACCTTC
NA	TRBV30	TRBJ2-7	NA	CASRISYLEQYF	TGTGCCTCCCGTATTAGTTATCTCGAGCAGTACTTC
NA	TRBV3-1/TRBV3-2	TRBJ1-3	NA	CASSPPGGASGNTIYF	TGTGCCAGCAGCCCTCCCGGGGGGGCGTCAGGAAACACCATATATTTT
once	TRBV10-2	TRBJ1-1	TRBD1	CASRPAGTGGTEAFF	TGCGCCAGCAGGCCCGCCGGGACAGGGGGCACTGAAGCTTTCTTT
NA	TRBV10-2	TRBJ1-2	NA	CASSAGDYGYTF	TGCGCCAGCAGTGCGGGGGACTATGGCTACACCTTC
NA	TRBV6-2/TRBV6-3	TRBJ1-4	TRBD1	CASSYSQGARIEKLFF	TGTGCCAGCAGTTACTCGCAGGGGGCAAGAATTGAAAAACTGTTTTTT
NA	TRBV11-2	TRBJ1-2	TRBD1	CASSSLQGENGYTF	TGTGCCAGCAGCTCACTACAGGGGGAGAATGGCTACACCTTC
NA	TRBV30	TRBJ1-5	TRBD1	CAWRLGQGVNQPQHF	TGTGCCTGGAGGCTGGGACAGGGGGTTAATCAGCCCCAGCATTTT
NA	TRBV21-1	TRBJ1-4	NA	CASSRGVRVREEKLFF	TGTGCCAGCTCCAGGGGGGTCAGGGTGAGAGAGGAAAAACTGTTTTTT
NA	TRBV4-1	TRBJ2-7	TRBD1	CASSQGTGGLYEQYF	TGCGCCAGCAGCCAAGGGACAGGGGGTCTCTACGAGCAGTACTTC
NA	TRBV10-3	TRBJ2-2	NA	CAITRRQEGELFF	TGTGCCATCACGAGGAGACAGGAGGGGGAGCTGTTTTTT
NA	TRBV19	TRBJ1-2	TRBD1	CASRDRGLDGYTF	TGTGCCAGTCGGGACAGGGGGCTCGATGGCTACACCTTC
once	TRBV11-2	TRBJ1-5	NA	CASSFGGDNQPQHF	TGTGCCAGCAGCTTTGGAGGGGACAATCAGCCCCAGCATTTT
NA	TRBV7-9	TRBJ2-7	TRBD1	CASSSPGTGVYEQYF	TGTGCCAGCAGCTCCCCCGGGACAGGGGTCTACGAGCAGTACTTC
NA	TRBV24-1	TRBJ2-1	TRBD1	CATSDTGTGEDNEQFF	TGTGCCACCAGTGATACCGGGACAGGGGAGGACAATGAGCAGTTCTTC
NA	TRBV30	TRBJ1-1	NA	CAFQGLITEAFF	TGTGCCTTCCAGGGGTTAATCACTGAAGCTTTCTTT
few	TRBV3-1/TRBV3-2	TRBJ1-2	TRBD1	CASSLTGVGYGYTF	TGTGCCAGCAGCCTTACAGGGGTTGGCTATGGCTACACCTTC
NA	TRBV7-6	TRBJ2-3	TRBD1	CASSSRTGGSTDTQYF	TGTGCCAGCAGCTCCCGGACAGGGGGGAGCACAGATACGCAGTATTTT
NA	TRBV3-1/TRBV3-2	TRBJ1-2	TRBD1	CASSQQGVYGYTF	TGTGCCAGCAGCCAACAGGGGGTCTATGGCTACACCTTC
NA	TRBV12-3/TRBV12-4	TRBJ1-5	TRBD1	CASRDRGKPQHF	TGTGCCAGCAGGGACAGGGGAAAGCCCCAGCATTTT
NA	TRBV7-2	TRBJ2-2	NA	CASSFGTPRTGELFF	TGTGCCAGCAGCTTCGGGACTCCGAGGACCGGGGAGCTGTTTTTT